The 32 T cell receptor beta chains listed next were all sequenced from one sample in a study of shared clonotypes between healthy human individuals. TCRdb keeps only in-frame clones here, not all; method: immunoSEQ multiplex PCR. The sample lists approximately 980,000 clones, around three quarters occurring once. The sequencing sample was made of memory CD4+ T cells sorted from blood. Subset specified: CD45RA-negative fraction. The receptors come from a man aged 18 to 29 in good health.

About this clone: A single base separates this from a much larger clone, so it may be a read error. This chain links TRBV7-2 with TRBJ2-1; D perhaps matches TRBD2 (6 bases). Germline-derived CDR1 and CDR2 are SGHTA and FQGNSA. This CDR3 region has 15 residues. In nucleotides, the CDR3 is TGTGCCGGCAGCGGGTCGAGCGGCGGTCCTTGGGGGCAGTTCTTC. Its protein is CAGSGSSGGPWGQFF.

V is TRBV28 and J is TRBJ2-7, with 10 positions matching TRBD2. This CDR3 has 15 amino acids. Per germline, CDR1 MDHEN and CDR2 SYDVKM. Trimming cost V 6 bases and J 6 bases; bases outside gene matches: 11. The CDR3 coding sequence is TGTGCCAGCAGGCCCTCTAGCGGGGGACGAGGCGAGCAGTACTTC. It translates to CASRPSSGGRGEQYF.

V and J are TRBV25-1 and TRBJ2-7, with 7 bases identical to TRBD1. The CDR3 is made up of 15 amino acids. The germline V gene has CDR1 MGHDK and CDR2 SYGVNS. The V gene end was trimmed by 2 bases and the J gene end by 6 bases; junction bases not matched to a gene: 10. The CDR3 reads CASSEGQARSFEQYF. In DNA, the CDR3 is TGTGCCAGCAGTGAAGGACAGGCCAGATCATTCGAGCAGTACTTC.

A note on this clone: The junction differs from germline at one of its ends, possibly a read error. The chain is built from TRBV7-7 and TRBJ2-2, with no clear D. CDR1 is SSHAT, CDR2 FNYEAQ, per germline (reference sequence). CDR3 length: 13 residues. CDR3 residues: CASSLLGTGELFF. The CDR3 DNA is TGTGCTAGCAGCTTATTGGGCACCGGGGAGCTGTTTTTT.

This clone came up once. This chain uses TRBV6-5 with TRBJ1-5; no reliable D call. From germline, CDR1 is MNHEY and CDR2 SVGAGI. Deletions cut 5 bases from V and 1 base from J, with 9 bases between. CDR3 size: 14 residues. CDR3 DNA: TGTGCCAGCAGTACAGTTGGGAGCAATCAGCCCCAGCATTTT. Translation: CASSTVGSNQPQHF.

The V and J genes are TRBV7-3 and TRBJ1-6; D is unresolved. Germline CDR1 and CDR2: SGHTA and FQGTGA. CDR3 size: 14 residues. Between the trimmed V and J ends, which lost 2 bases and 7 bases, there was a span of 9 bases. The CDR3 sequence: CASSLLADNSPLHF. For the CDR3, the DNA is TGTGCCAGCAGCTTATTGGCCGACAATTCACCCCTCCACTTT.

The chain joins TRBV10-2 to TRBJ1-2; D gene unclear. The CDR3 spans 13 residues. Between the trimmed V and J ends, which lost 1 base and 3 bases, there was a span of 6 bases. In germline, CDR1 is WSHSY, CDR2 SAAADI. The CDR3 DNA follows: TGCGCCAGCAGTGAGTGGACGGACTATGGCTACACCTTC. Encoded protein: CASSEWTDYGYTF.

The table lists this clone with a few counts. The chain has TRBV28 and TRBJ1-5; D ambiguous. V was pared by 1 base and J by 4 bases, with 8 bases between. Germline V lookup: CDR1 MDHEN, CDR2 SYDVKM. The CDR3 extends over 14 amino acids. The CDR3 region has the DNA TGTGCCAGCAGTTTATTACTGGGGAATCAGCCCCAGCATTTT. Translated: CASSLLLGNQPQHF.

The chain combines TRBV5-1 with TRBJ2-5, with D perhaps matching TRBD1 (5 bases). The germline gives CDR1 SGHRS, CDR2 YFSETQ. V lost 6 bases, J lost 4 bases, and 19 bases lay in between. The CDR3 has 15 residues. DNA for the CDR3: TGCGCCAGCACCCCTAGGGGTAGCCTGTCAGAGACCCAGTACTTC. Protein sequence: CASTPRGSLSETQYF.

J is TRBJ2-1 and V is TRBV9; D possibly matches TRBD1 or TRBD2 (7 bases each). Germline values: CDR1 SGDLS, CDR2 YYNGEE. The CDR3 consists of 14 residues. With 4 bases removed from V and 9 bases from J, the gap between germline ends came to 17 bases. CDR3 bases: TGTGCCAGCAGCCTCCACGCAGGGGGGGGTGAGCAGTTCTTC. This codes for CASSLHAGGGEQFF.

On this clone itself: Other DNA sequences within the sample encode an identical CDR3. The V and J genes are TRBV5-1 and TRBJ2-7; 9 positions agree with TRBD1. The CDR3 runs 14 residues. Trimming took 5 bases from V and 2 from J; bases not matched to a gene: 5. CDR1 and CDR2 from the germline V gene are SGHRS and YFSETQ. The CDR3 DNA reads TGCGCCAGCAGTTCCGGGACAGGGCCCTACGAGCAGTACTTC. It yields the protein CASSSGTGPYEQYF.

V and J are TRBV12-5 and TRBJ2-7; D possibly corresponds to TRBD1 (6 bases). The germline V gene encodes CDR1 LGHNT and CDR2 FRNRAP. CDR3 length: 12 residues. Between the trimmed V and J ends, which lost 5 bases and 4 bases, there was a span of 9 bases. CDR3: CASGRTAYEQYF. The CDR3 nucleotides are TGTGCTAGTGGTCGGACAGCTTACGAGCAGTACTTC.

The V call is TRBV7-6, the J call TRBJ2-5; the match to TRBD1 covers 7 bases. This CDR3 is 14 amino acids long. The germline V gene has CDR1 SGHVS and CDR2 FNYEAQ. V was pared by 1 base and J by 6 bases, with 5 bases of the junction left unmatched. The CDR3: CASSLGEQGKTQYF. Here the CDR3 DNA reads TGTGCCAGCAGCTTAGGAGAACAGGGGAAGACCCAGTACTTC.

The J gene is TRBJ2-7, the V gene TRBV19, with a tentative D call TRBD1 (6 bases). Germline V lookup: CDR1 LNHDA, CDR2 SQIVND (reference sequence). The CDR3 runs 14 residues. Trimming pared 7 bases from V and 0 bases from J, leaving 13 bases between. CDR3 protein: CASKDRDNSYEQYF. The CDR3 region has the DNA TGTGCCAGTAAAGACCGGGACAACTCCTACGAGCAGTACTTC.

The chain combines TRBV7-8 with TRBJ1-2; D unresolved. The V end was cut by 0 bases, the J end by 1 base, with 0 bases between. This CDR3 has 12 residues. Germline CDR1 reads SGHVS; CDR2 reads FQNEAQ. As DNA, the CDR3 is TGTGCCAGCAGCTTAGCTAACTATGGCTACACCTTC. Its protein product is CASSLANYGYTF.

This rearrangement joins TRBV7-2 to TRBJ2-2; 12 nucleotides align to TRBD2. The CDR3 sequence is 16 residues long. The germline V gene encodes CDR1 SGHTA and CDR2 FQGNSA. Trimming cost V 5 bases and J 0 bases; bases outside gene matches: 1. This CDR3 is CASSPSGRANTGELFF. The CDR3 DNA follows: TGTGCCAGCAGCCCTAGCGGGAGGGCGAACACCGGGGAGCTGTTTTTT. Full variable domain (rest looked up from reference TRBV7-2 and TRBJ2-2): GAGVSQSPSNKVTEKGKDVELRCDPISGHTALYWYRQSLGQGLEFLIYFQGNSAPDKSGLPSDRFSAERTGGSVSTLTIQRTQQEDSAVYLCASSPSGRANTGELFFGEGSRLTVL.

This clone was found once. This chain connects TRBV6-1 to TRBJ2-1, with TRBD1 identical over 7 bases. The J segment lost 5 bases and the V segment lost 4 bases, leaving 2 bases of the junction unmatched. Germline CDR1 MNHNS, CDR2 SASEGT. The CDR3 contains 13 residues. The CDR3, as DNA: TGTGCCAGCAGTGGGGACAGAAACAATGAGCAGTTCTTC. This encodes CASSGDRNNEQFF.

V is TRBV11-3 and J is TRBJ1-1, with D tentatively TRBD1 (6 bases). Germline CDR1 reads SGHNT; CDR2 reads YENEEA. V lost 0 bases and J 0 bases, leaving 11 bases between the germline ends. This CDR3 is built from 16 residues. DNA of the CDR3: TGTGCCAGCAGCTTAGACCGGGGGGCCGTGAACACTGAAGCTTTCTTT. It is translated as CASSLDRGAVNTEAFF.

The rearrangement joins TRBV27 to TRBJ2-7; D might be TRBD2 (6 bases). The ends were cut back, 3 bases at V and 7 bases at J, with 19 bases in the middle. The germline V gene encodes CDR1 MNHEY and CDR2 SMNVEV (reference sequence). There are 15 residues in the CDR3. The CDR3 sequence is CASSFLSGLDGEQYF. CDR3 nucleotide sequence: TGTGCCAGCAGTTTTCTTTCGGGACTCGATGGGGAGCAGTACTTC.

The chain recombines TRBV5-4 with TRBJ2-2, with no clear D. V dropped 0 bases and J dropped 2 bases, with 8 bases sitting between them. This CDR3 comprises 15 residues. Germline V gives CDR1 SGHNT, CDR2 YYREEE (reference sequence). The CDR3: CASSLDHVNTGELFF. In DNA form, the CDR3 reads TGTGCCAGCAGCTTGGATCACGTTAACACCGGGGAGCTGTTTTTT.

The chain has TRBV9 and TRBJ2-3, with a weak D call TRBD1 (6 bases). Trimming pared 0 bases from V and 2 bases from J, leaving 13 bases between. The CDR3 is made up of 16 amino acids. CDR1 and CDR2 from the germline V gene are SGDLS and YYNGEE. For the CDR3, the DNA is TGTGCCAGCAGCGTAGGGTCAGGGGCTTTCACAGATACGCAGTATTTT. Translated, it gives CASSVGSGAFTDTQYF.

In DNA, the CDR3 is TGTGCCAGCAGTACACTTTGGCAAAGCCCTCGTGGTAGAGCCTCTGGGGCCAACGTCCTGACTTTC. Protein product: CASSTLWQSPRGRASGANVLTF. The chain is built from TRBV28 and TRBJ2-6; D uncertain. Per the germline V gene, CDR1 is MDHEN and CDR2 is SYDVKM. V was clipped by 5 bases and J by 0 bases, with 29 bases between them. This CDR3 is built from 22 residues.

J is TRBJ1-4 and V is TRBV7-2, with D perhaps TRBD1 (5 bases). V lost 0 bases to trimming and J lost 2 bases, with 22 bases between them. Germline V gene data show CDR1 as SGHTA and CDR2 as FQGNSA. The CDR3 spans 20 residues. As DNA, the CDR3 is TGTGCCAGCAGCTTAGCGGGGGGTGGGCAGGGCCCCCATACTAATGAAAAACTGTTTTTT. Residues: CASSLAGGGQGPHTNEKLFF.

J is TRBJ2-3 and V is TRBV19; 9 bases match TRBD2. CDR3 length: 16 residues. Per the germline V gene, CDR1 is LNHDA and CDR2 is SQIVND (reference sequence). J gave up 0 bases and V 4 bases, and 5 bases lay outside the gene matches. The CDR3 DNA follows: TGTGCCAGTAGTAAACTAGCGGGCCATAGCACAGATACGCAGTATTTT. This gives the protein CASSKLAGHSTDTQYF.

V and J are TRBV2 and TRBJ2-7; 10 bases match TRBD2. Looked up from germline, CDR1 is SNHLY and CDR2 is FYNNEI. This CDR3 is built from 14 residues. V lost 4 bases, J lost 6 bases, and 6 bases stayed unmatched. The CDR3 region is CASSAGTSVREQYF. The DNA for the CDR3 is TGTGCCAGCAGTGCGGGGACTAGCGTTCGCGAGCAGTACTTC.

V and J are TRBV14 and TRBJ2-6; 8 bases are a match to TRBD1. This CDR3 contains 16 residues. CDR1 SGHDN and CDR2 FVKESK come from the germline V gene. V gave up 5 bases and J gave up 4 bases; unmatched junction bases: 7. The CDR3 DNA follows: TGTGCCAGCAGCATCCGACAGGGGACCGGGGCCAACGTCCTGACTTTC. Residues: CASSIRQGTGANVLTF.

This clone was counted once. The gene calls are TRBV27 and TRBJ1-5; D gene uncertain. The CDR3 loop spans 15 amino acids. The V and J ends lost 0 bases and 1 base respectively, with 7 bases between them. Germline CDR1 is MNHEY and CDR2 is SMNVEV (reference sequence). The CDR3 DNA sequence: TGTGCCAGCAGTTTATCCGGGAGCAGCAATCAGCCCCAGCATTTT. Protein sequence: CASSLSGSSNQPQHF.

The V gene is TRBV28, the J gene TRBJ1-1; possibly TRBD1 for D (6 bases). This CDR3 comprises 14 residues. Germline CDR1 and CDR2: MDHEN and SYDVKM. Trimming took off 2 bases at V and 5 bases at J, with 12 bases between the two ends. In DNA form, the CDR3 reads TGTGCCAGCAGTTTAGGGGGGGCACGTACTGAAGCTTTCTTT. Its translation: CASSLGGARTEAFF.

The CDR3 is CASSEEGWNTEAFF. CDR3 nucleotides: TGTGCCAGCAGTGAAGAAGGGTGGAATACTGAAGCTTTCTTT. The gene calls are TRBV2 and TRBJ1-1, with D unclear. Germline CDR1 SNHLY, CDR2 FYNNEI. V lost 1 base, J lost 5 bases, and 11 bases lay in between. The CDR3 is made up of 14 amino acids. The full variable domain, completed using reference TRBV2 and TRBJ1-1, is EPEVTQTPSHQVTQMGQEVILRCVPISNHLYFYWYRQILGQKVEFLVSFYNNEISEKSEIFDDQFSVERPDGSNFTLKIRSTKLEDSAMYFCASSEEGWNTEAFFGQGTRLTVV.

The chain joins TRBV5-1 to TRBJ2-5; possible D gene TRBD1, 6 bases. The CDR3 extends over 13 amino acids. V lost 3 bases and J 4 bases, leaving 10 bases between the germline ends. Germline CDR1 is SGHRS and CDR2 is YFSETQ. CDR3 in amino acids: CASSWTETETQYF. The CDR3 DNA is TGCGCCAGCAGCTGGACAGAGACAGAGACCCAGTACTTC.

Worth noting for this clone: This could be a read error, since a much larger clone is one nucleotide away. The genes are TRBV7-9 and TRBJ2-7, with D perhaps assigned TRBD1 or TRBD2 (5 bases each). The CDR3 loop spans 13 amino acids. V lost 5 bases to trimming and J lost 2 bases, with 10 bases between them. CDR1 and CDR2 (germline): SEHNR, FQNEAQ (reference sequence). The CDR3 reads CASSPGRTYEQYF. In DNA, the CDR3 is TGTGCCAGCAGCCCGGGACGGACCTACGAGCAGTACTTC.

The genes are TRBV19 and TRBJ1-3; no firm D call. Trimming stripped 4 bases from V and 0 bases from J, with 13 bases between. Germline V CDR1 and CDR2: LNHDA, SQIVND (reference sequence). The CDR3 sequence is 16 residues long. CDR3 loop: CASSTTPPSSGNTIYF. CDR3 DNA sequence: TGTGCCAGTAGTACGACACCGCCGAGCTCTGGAAACACCATATATTTT.